This TCR beta chain was retrieved from a study of identical twins. Notes on the study in general: Twins shared beta out-of-frame sequences in excess, but this excess was weaker. Insertions were fewer in abundant cord blood beta clonotypes, whereas memory repertoires showed none of this pattern. Models underpredicted monozygotic twin sharing of out-of-frame TCR alpha.

This clonotype has a count of ten or more. Its specificity is not known. TCRdb fed the 5' RACE reads into MiXCR, producing one record per CDR3 protein. The table has about 660,000 distinct CDR3 sequences, less than 10% seen once; the top ten hold around 0.95%. The V and J ends lost 2 bases and 0 bases respectively, with 8 bases between them. There are 15 residues in the CDR3. These data also formed part of another study, on yellow fever vaccine responses in identical twins.

This chain joins TRBV12-3 or TRBV12-4 and TRBJ2-1; D call uncertain. The sequenced material came from PBMCs. The receptor's source is a woman under 30 in good health. This CDR3 is CASSLRRSSYNEQFF. In DNA form, the CDR3 reads TGTGCCAGCAGTTTACGGCGGAGCTCCTACAATGAGCAGTTCTTC.